This entry concerns a single T cell receptor beta chain. Together with a sample-barcoded 5' primer, a J-beta primer mix was included in a second PCR lasting roughly 6 to 12 cycles. TCRdb ran MiXCR on the 5' RACE reads and lists one entry per CDR3 protein. The repertoire holds roughly 2 million distinct CDR3 sequences, with around half as singletons. These data belong to a study of blood T cells in healthy people across ages. CDR1 is MNHEY, CDR2 SMNVEV, per germline (reference sequence). The CDR3 is 13 residues long. This chain joins TRBV27 and TRBJ2-5, with D perhaps matching TRBD1 or TRBD2 (5 bases each). The J call may be incorrect, as the DNA end agrees better with TRBJ2-7. The sample taken for sequencing was blood. The source is a woman aged 40 to 50 in good health. CDR3 coding DNA: TGTGCCAACCTAGGGCAGGGAGAAGGCGAGCAGTACTTC. Protein product: CANLGQGEGEQYF.